The 20 T cell receptor beta chains presented below share a single source sample, sequenced in a study of cytomegalovirus exposure and HLA in healthy donors. The data were produced by immunoSEQ multiplex PCR, yet TCRdb's version contains in-frame clones alone and is incomplete. The table lists more than 95,000 clones, nearly 90% of them singletons. The sample was PBMCs. Every receptor here comes from a young woman in good health and CMV-seronegative.

V gene TRBV7-2 combines with J gene TRBJ2-5, with 7 nucleotides matching TRBD2. The trim removed 1 base at V and 3 bases at J, leaving 2 bases unmatched. Germline V lookup: CDR1 SGHTA, CDR2 FQGNSA. The CDR3 has 14 residues. DNA of the CDR3: TGTGCCAGCAGCTTAGGCGGGAGTAAAGAGACCCAGTACTTC. It encodes CASSLGGSKETQYF.

This clone was detected only once. This chain connects TRBV4-1 to TRBJ1-6; D gene uncertain. The CDR3 runs 19 residues. CDR1 and CDR2 from the germline V gene are MGHRA and YSYEKL. The V end lost 0 bases, the J end lost 2 bases, and 17 bases lay between the germline ends. The CDR3 bases are TGCGCCAGCAGCCAAGACCCAGGAGGCGTTAGTACCTATAATTCACCCCTCCACTTT. It codes for CASSQDPGGVSTYNSPLHF.

The V and J genes are TRBV15 and TRBJ1-6; no clear D gene. The CDR3 is 17 residues long. The germline V and J ends were trimmed by 1 base and 9 bases, with 19 bases remaining between them. CDR1 LNHNV and CDR2 YYDKDF come from the germline V gene (reference sequence). DNA of the CDR3: TGTGCCACCAGCAGAGGAGGGTCTGGCTCGAGGACTTCACCCCTCCACTTT. Protein sequence: CATSRGGSGSRTSPLHF.

V is TRBV28 and J is TRBJ2-5, with a weak D call TRBD2 (5 bases). Germline CDR1 MDHEN, CDR2 SYDVKM. The CDR3 has 14 residues. The V and J ends lost 5 bases and 0 bases respectively, with 10 bases between them. The CDR3 region is CASSGAEYQETQYF. The CDR3 nucleotides read TGTGCCAGCAGTGGAGCGGAGTACCAAGAGACCCAGTACTTC.

The chain combines TRBV12-5 with TRBJ1-2; perhaps TRBD1 as D (5 bases). The CDR3 loop spans 11 amino acids. Germline V CDR1 and CDR2: LGHNT, FRNRAP. V was trimmed by 7 bases and J by 2 bases, leaving 5 bases between them. The DNA for the CDR3 is TGTGCTAGTGCAGGGAACTATGGCTACACCTTC. Its protein product is CASAGNYGYTF.

Details on this clone: This sample also contains other DNA sequences that code for the same CDR3. The J gene is TRBJ1-3, the V gene TRBV27; 8 bases fit TRBD1. CDR3 length: 14 residues. V shed 7 bases, J shed 8 bases, and the junction held 10 bases outside the gene matches. Germline-derived CDR1 and CDR2 are MNHEY and SMNVEV (reference sequence). The CDR3 reads CASKRTGNGDTIYF. The DNA of the CDR3 is TGTGCCAGCAAGAGGACAGGGAACGGAGACACCATATATTTT.

In DNA, the CDR3 is TGCAGTACAGGACAGCAAGAGACCCAGTACTTC. Amino acids: CSTGQQETQYF. The rearrangement links TRBV20-1 to TRBJ2-5; TRBD1 is a possible D gene (6 bases). There are 11 residues in the CDR3. Germline V gene lookup returns CDR1 DFQATT and CDR2 SNEGSKA (reference sequence). V was shortened by 8 bases and J by 2 bases, with 9 bases between the two germline ends.

The chain is built from TRBV6-4 and TRBJ1-5, with TRBD1 as a possible D gene (5 bases). Germline CDR1 is MRHNA and CDR2 is SNTAGT. Trimming stripped 0 bases from V and 7 bases from J, with 19 bases between. This CDR3 is built from 17 residues. This CDR3 reads CASSDSTPTGGNQPQHF. Written as DNA, the CDR3 is TGTGCCAGCAGTGACTCCACGCCGACGGGGGGAAACCAGCCCCAGCATTTT.

The chain carries TRBV2 and TRBJ1-6; 7 positions agree with TRBD1. The germline V gene encodes CDR1 SNHLY and CDR2 FYNNEI. With 7 bases clipped from V and 7 bases from J, the junction kept 10 bases outside the gene matches. CDR3 length equals 15 residues. The CDR3 reads CASTVGQATNSPLHF. CDR3 sequence (DNA): TGTGCCAGCACCGTCGGACAGGCGACAAATTCACCCCTCCACTTT.

CDR3 bases: TGCAGCGCCGTTAGCGGGGGGGCCGCCTACAATGAGCAGTTCTTC. The encoded protein is CSAVSGGAAYNEQFF. This rearrangement joins TRBV29-1 to TRBJ2-1; 11 bases line up with TRBD2. CDR3 size: 15 residues. V gave up 7 bases and J gave up 2 bases; unmatched junction bases: 7. Germline V gene lookup returns CDR1 SQVTM and CDR2 ANQGSEA.

This chain joins TRBV19 and TRBJ1-2, with TRBD1 matching 9 bases. The CDR3 is made up of 15 amino acids. V dropped 4 bases and J dropped 4; count of bases not matched to a gene: 7. Per the germline V gene, CDR1 is LNHDA and CDR2 is SQIVND (reference sequence). CDR3 amino acids: CASSTGQGPRYGYTF. The CDR3 bases are TGTGCCAGTAGTACAGGACAGGGGCCCCGCTATGGCTACACCTTC.

The gene calls are TRBV5-4 and TRBJ2-3, with TRBD2 matching 12 bases. This CDR3 is built from 17 residues. Germline V lookup: CDR1 SGHNT, CDR2 YYREEE (reference sequence). V lost 1 base and J lost 6; bases outside the gene matches: 9. CDR3 coding DNA: TGTGCCAGCAGCTTGTTGGCTAGCGGGGGGGCAGGGGATACGCAGTATTTT. It codes for CASSLLASGGAGDTQYF.

V and J are TRBV28 and TRBJ1-5; TRBD1 is a possible D gene (6 bases). The CDR3 is made up of 15 amino acids. Germline V gene data show CDR1 as MDHEN and CDR2 as SYDVKM. The V end lost 2 bases, the J end lost 6 bases, and 14 bases lay between the germline ends. Here the CDR3 DNA reads TGTGCCAGCAGTTTACAGGCGGGAGGGGGTCAGCCCCAGCATTTT. Its translation: CASSLQAGGGQPQHF.

The chain joins TRBV4-1 to TRBJ2-3, with 9 bases lining up with TRBD1. This CDR3 contains 17 residues. Trimming took 3 bases from V and 4 from J; bases not matched to a gene: 11. CDR1 is MGHRA, CDR2 YSYEKL, per germline. The CDR3 coding sequence is TGCGCCAGCAGCCATTCAACAGGGGGCCGAGTGGCAGATACGCAGTATTTT. Its translation: CASSHSTGGRVADTQYF.

J is TRBJ2-7 and V is TRBV5-1, with D unclear. Trimming removed 5 bases at V and 2 bases at J, with 5 bases between. Germline V gene lookup returns CDR1 SGHRS and CDR2 YFSETQ. The CDR3 is 11 residues long. The CDR3 is CASRLTYEQYF. CDR3 nucleotides: TGCGCCAGCAGACTAACCTACGAGCAGTACTTC.

A few counts support this clone. The chain couples TRBV2 to TRBJ2-7; no clear D gene. The CDR3 extends over 15 amino acids. The germline V gene encodes CDR1 SNHLY and CDR2 FYNNEI. V lost 7 bases, J lost 2 bases, and 18 bases lay in between. CDR3 DNA sequence: TGTGCCAGCACCGAAGGTGCGTACGGAGCCTACGAGCAGTACGTC. This sequence encodes CASTEGAYGAYEQYV.

This sequence joins TRBV27 and TRBJ1-3; D gene unclear. This CDR3 region has 13 residues. Germline V lookup: CDR1 MNHEY, CDR2 SMNVEV (reference sequence). The V and J ends lost 6 bases and 4 bases respectively, with 10 bases between them. CDR3 residues: CASRRASGNTIYF. CDR3 DNA: TGTGCCAGCAGGAGGGCCTCCGGAAACACCATATATTTT.

The chain uses TRBV27 and TRBJ2-1; 10 nucleotides match TRBD2. The CDR3 loop spans 18 amino acids. Germline V gene lookup returns CDR1 MNHEY and CDR2 SMNVEV (reference sequence). V trimming: 0 bases; J trimming: 7 bases; junction bases outside the gene matches: 12. As DNA, the CDR3 is TGTGCCAGCAGTTTATCCCGACTAGCGGGCCCTCTAAGGAATGAGCAGTTCTTC. This encodes CASSLSRLAGPLRNEQFF.

The rearrangement joins TRBV29-1 to TRBJ1-4; D gene ambiguous. The CDR3 runs to 11 residues. V dropped 7 bases and J dropped 6 bases, with 9 bases sitting between them. Per the germline V gene, CDR1 is SQVTM and CDR2 is ANQGSEA. The CDR3 nucleotides read TGCAGCGGAGGCGTCGATGAAAAACTGTTTTTT. Protein: CSGGVDEKLFF. The variable domain in full, completed from reference TRBV29-1 and TRBJ1-4, reads SAVISQKPSRDICQRGTSLTIQCQVDSQVTMMFWYRQQPGQSLTLIATANQGSEATYESGFVIDKFPISRPNLTFSTLTVSNMSPEDSSIYLCSGGVDEKLFFGSGTQLSVL.

The rearrangement links TRBV28 to TRBJ2-5; the D gene is possibly TRBD2 (7 bases). The V end lost 7 bases, the J end lost 5 bases, and 11 bases lay between the germline ends. Germline V gene data show CDR1 as MDHEN and CDR2 as SYDVKM. This CDR3 is built from 12 residues. The CDR3 DNA reads TGTGCCAGCACCTCGGGGGGCGAGACCCAGTACTTC. Its protein product is CASTSGGETQYF.